This T cell receptor beta chain comes out of a study of cytomegalovirus exposure and HLA in healthy donors. Study-level findings and limits: Rare sequences made up most TCRs, while some public TCRs were found in many donors.

Germline V gene data show CDR1 as SQVTM and CDR2 as ANQGSEA. The length of the CDR3 is 13 residues. Turning to this clone: No antigen is known for it. Compared with germline, one end of the junction differs, possibly owing to a read error.

The PCR made use of 60 Vbeta and 13 Jbeta primers. Clones were sequenced by immunoSEQ multiplex PCR, and TCRdb holds only the in-frame ones, with some missing. The profile shows approximately 61,000 clones, more than 70% of them singletons. The chain recombines TRBV29-1 with TRBJ1-1, with 8 positions matching TRBD1. This clonotype was obtained from a man in his fifties in good health and CMV-seropositive. What was sequenced was PBMCs. CDR3 region: CSVGTGSNTKAFF. The CDR3 DNA reads as TGCAGCGTAGGGACAGGATCGAACACTAAAGCTTTCTTT.